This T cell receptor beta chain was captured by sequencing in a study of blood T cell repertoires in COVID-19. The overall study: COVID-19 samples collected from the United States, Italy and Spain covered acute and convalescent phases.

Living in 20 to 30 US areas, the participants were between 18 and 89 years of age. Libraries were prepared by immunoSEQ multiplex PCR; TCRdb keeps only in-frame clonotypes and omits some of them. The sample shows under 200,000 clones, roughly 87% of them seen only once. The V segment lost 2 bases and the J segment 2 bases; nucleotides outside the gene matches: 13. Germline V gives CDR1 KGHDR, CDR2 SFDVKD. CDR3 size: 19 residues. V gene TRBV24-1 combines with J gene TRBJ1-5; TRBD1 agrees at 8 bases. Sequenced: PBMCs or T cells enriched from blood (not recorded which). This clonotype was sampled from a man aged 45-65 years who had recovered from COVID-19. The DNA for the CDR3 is TGTGCCACCAGTGATTCCCCCAGGGGGCAGGGTTGGGGCAATCAGCCCCAGCATTTT. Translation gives CATSDSPRGQGWGNQPQHF.